Here is one T cell receptor (beta chain) with its context. Its antigen is undetermined. The people who gave samples were healthy Caucasians from Russia, aged roughly 6 to 100. The sample, about 9.2 milliliters of peripheral blood, was drawn from each donor. The sample originates from a study of blood T cells in healthy people across ages. Whole-study results and caveats: From one million sequenced T cells, diversity estimates were lower bounds.

A second 7 to 11 cycle PCR used barcoded and J-beta primers. Researchers report that a template-switch adaptor with 12 random nucleotides tagged each cDNA molecule. TCRdb ran MiXCR on the 5' RACE reads and lists one entry per CDR3 protein. Here the sample spans about 1.5 million distinct CDR3 sequences, approximately 42% being singletons. The sequencing input was blood. The clonotype originates from a woman in her late teens or twenties in good health.

The CDR3: CASSLVGTTTLYEQYF. The CDR3 DNA sequence: TGCGCCAGCAGCTTGGTCGGGACAACAACACTGTACGAGCAGTACTTC. This chain joins TRBV5-1 and TRBJ2-5; D might be TRBD1 (6 bases). The closer fit of TRBJ2-7 to the DNA end suggests the J call may be wrong. The CDR3 is 16 residues long. From germline, CDR1 is SGHRS and CDR2 YFSETQ.